These T cell receptor beta chains were read from a single sample in a study of cytomegalovirus exposure and HLA in healthy donors. Here immunoSEQ multiplex PCR was the method, and the copy in TCRdb shows in-frame clones only, minus some. The table records about 130,000 clones, around four fifths of them present only once. The specimen was PBMCs. The receptors shown here come from a man aged 30-40 years in good health and CMV-seropositive. Each CDR3 is given with its conserved first and last residue. The D gene is left open where the match is weak. The size entry is marked missing in some rows and otherwise reads once, few, many or a size class.

V,J,D,size,CDR3,DNA
TRBV6-1,TRBJ1-1,.,once,CASSQTRNTEAFF,TGTGCCAGCAGCCAGACAAGGAACACTGAAGCTTTCTTT
TRBV5-8,TRBJ2-1,.,.,CASSLRTEHEQFF,TGTGCCAGCAGCTTGAGGACAGAGCATGAGCAGTTCTTC
TRBV18,TRBJ2-1,.,.,CASSPTGNNEQFF,TGTGCCAGCTCACCAACAGGAAACAATGAGCAGTTCTTC
TRBV13,TRBJ1-2,TRBD1,.,CASSDETGSLNYGYTF,TGTGCCAGCAGCGACGAGACAGGGAGCCTTAACTATGGCTACACCTTC
TRBV19,TRBJ1-1,.,once,CASSSLGVVNTEAFF,TGTGCCAGTAGTAGCTTAGGGGTGGTGAACACTGAAGCTTTCTTT
TRBV5-1,TRBJ2-3,TRBD2,.,CASSSSGGKYTQYF,TGCGCCAGCAGTAGTAGCGGGGGAAAATATACGCAGTATTTT
TRBV6-6,TRBJ2-1,.,.,CASSVGTSYNEQFF,TGTGCCAGCAGTGTGGGGACATCCTACAATGAGCAGTTCTTC
TRBV6-4,TRBJ2-3,TRBD2,.,CASSSGLATDTQYF,TGTGCCAGCAGTTCGGGACTAGCCACAGATACGCAGTATTTT
TRBV6-5,TRBJ1-2,.,.,CASSYVGDFDGYTF,TGTGCCAGCAGTTACGTTGGGGACTTTGATGGCTACACCTTC
TRBV30,TRBJ1-2,TRBD1,.,CAWSVPMTGDYGYTF,TGTGCCTGGAGTGTACCAATGACAGGGGACTATGGCTACACCTTC
TRBV11-2,TRBJ2-3,.,.,CASSPDRGAGADTDTQYF,TGTGCCAGCAGCCCGGACCGGGGGGCGGGAGCTGACACAGATACGCAGTATTTT
TRBV7-3,TRBJ1-1,TRBD1,.,CASSRSTGVNTEAFF,TGTGCCAGCAGCCGATCAACAGGGGTAAACACTGAAGCTTTCTTT
TRBV7-9,TRBJ1-1,.,.,CASSLAGRRVTEAFF,TGTGCCAGCAGCCTAGCGGGGCGTCGGGTCACTGAAGCTTTCTTT
TRBV5-1,TRBJ2-7,.,.,CASPRYRVGYEQYF,TGCGCCAGCCCCCGCTACAGGGTGGGCTACGAGCAGTACTTC
TRBV7-2,TRBJ2-7,TRBD2,once,CASSYGLAAAYEQYF,TGTGCCAGCAGCTACGGGCTAGCGGCTGCCTACGAGCAGTACTTC
TRBV12-5,TRBJ1-2,.,.,CASGTGTPKGVSGYTF,TGTGCTAGTGGGACCGGGACTCCGAAGGGTGTAAGTGGCTACACCTTC
TRBV5-5,TRBJ2-6,.,.,CASSHQDSGANVLTF,TGTGCCAGCAGTCACCAGGACTCTGGGGCCAACGTCCTGACTTTC
TRBV7-9,TRBJ2-1,TRBD2,.,CASSSRLARSYNEQFF,TGTGCCAGCAGCTCTAGACTAGCGCGCTCCTACAATGAGCAGTTCTTC
TRBV27,TRBJ2-6,.,.,CASSFIGANVLTF,TGTGCCAGCAGTTTCATTGGGGCCAACGTCCTGACTTTC
TRBV27,TRBJ2-2,.,.,CASSLRTGELFF,TGTGCCAGCAGTTTGCGGACCGGGGAGCTGTTTTTT
TRBV5-1,TRBJ1-1,TRBD1,.,CASSLEDQGATNTEAFF,TGCGCCAGCAGCTTGGAGGACCAGGGGGCGACGAACACTGAAGCTTTCTTT
TRBV5-6,TRBJ1-2,.,.,CASSLSGRAWGYTF,TGTGCCAGCAGCTTGTCCGGCAGGGCCTGGGGCTACACCTTC
TRBV6-5,TRBJ2-1,.,.,CASGQSSYNEQFF,TGTGCCAGTGGACAGAGCTCCTACAATGAGCAGTTCTTC
TRBV11-2,TRBJ2-5,.,.,CASSRRASFGETQYF,TGTGCCAGCAGTCGAAGGGCTAGCTTCGGGGAGACCCAGTACTTC
TRBV9,TRBJ1-2,.,.,CASSVDRNYGYTF,TGTGCCAGCAGCGTAGACAGGAACTATGGCTACACCTTC
TRBV30,TRBJ1-1,.,.,CAWSKALGGTEAFF,TGTGCCTGGAGTAAAGCCTTGGGGGGGACTGAAGCTTTCTTT
TRBV19,TRBJ2-5,.,.,CASSSWTHPETQYF,TGTGCCAGTAGTTCCTGGACTCACCCGGAGACCCAGTACTTC
TRBV10-3,TRBJ1-2,TRBD1,.,CASSLTGNYGYTF,TGTGCCAGCAGCCTGACAGGGAACTATGGCTACACCTTC
TRBV7-8,TRBJ1-2,.,.,CATAQEGASGYTF,TGTGCGACTGCACAAGAGGGTGCTAGTGGCTACACCTTC
TRBV11-3,TRBJ2-5,TRBD1,.,CASSYGTGGEETQYF,TGTGCCAGCAGTTACGGGACAGGAGGGGAAGAGACCCAGTACTTC
TRBV29-1,TRBJ2-7,TRBD1,.,CSVEDQGTGLYEQYF,TGCAGCGTTGAAGACCAAGGGACAGGGTTGTACGAGCAGTACTTC
TRBV11-2,TRBJ1-1,TRBD1,.,CASSFTGVEAFF,TGTGCCAGCAGTTTCACAGGGGTTGAAGCTTTCTTT
TRBV25-1,TRBJ1-1,.,once,CASSGRRNTEAFF,TGTGCCAGCAGTGGCCGTAGGAACACTGAAGCTTTCTTT
TRBV10-3,TRBJ1-3,.,.,CAISEGMAGRNTIYF,TGTGCCATCAGTGAGGGGATGGCAGGGAGAAACACCATATATTTT
TRBV6-5,TRBJ1-2,TRBD1,few,CASSPQGDYGYTF,TGTGCCAGCAGTCCCCAGGGGGACTATGGCTACACCTTC
TRBV9,TRBJ1-6,TRBD1,.,CASSADRGEYSPLHF,TGTGCCAGCAGCGCGGACAGGGGGGAATATTCACCCCTCCACTTT
TRBV19,TRBJ1-3,TRBD1,.,CASRDRFSGNTIYF,TGTGCCAGTAGGGACAGGTTCTCCGGAAACACCATATATTTT
TRBV11-1,TRBJ2-7,.,once,CASSPAGLPSDEQYF,TGTGCCAGCAGCCCTGCGGGGCTACCCTCCGACGAGCAGTACTTC
TRBV5-1,TRBJ2-1,.,.,CASSLEGVAYNEQFF,TGCGCCAGCAGCTTGGAAGGGGTCGCCTACAATGAGCAGTTCTTC